The next 17 T cell receptor beta chains were all read from a single sample in a study of blood T cells in healthy people across ages. A J-beta primer mix and a sample-barcoded 5' primer were used in a second PCR of roughly 7 to 12 cycles. TCRdb redid the calling of the 5' RACE reads with MiXCR, one entry per CDR3 protein. The sample lists about 1,400,000 distinct CDR3 sequences, roughly 40% occurring once. The sample was blood. These receptors all come from a woman between 18 and 29 years old in good health.

The table lists this clonotype with a few counts. The chain has TRBV7-7 and TRBJ2-6; a weak D match, TRBD2 (5 bases). The CDR3 covers 15 residues. The V and J ends lost 4 bases and 4 bases respectively, with 11 bases between them. The germline CDR1 and CDR2 sequences are SSHAT and FNYEAQ (reference sequence). CDR3 residues: CASSYGPGGANVLTF. DNA of the CDR3: TGTGCCAGCAGCTACGGACCGGGGGGGGCCAACGTCCTGACTTTC.

CDR3 in amino acids: CAISKTSGSNNEQYF. DNA of the CDR3: TGTGCCATCAGTAAGACTAGCGGGAGCAACAATGAGCAGTACTTC. V usage is TRBV10-3 and J usage is TRBJ2-7; the match to TRBD2 covers 12 bases. J gave up 7 bases and V 5 bases, and 9 bases lay outside the gene matches. CDR3 length equals 15 residues. The germline CDR1 and CDR2 sequences are ENHRY and SYGVKD.

This clonotype was seen many times. The V and J genes are TRBV11-2 and TRBJ2-5, with D hard to call. The germline CDR1 and CDR2 sequences are SGHAT and FQNNGV. V was trimmed by 5 bases and J by 5 bases, leaving 15 bases between them. This CDR3 has 14 residues. CDR3 loop: CASSSSNLGETQYF. The CDR3 region has the DNA TGTGCCAGCAGCAGCTCCAACTTGGGGGAGACCCAGTACTTC.

This chain links TRBV28 with TRBJ2-6; the D gene is possibly TRBD1 (5 bases). The CDR3 length is 16 residues. The V gene lost 5 bases and the J gene lost 0 bases, with 11 bases spanning the gap. CDR1 is MDHEN, CDR2 SYDVKM, per germline. The CDR3 loop reads CASSPTGYSGANVLTF. The CDR3, as DNA: TGTGCCAGCAGTCCCACAGGTTACTCTGGGGCCAACGTCCTGACTTTC.

This clonotype appeared a single time. The gene calls are TRBV7-2 and TRBJ2-3; D might be TRBD1 (6 bases). The CDR3 consists of 16 residues. CDR1 is SGHTA and CDR2 is FQGNSA in the germline V gene. V was cut by 1 base and J by 3 bases, with 14 bases left in between. The CDR3 nucleotides read TGTGCCAGCAGCTTAGAACAGGGTGGTAGGACAGATACGCAGTATTTT. It specifies CASSLEQGGRTDTQYF.

The genes are TRBV12-3 or TRBV12-4 and TRBJ1-2, with D uncertain. Trimming cost V 5 bases and J 3 bases, with 16 bases left between them. The length of the CDR3 is 15 residues. Here the CDR3 DNA reads TGTGCCAGCAGTCCGAGACCGGGGAGTTACTATGGCTACACCTTC. Protein: CASSPRPGSYYGYTF.

The V and J genes are TRBV7-6 and TRBJ1-4; D uncertain. Trimming removed 5 bases at V and 4 bases at J, with 11 bases between. CDR1 is SGHVS and CDR2 is FNYEAQ in the germline V gene. The CDR3 runs to 14 residues. CDR3 residues: CASSRRQINEKLFF. CDR3 nucleotide sequence: TGTGCCAGCAGCCGTCGACAAATTAATGAAAAACTGTTTTTT. Full variable domain (outside the CDR3, taken from reference TRBV7-6 and TRBJ1-4): GAGVSQSPRYKVTKRGQDVALRCDPISGHVSLYWYRQALGQGPEFLTYFNYEAQQDKSGLPNDRFSAERPEGSISTLTIQRTEQRDSAMYRCASSRRQINEKLFFGSGTQLSVL.

This clonotype showed up just a few times. The chain couples TRBV29-1 to TRBJ2-1, with 7 bases lining up with TRBD2. CDR3 length: 16 residues. In germline, CDR1 is SQVTM, CDR2 ANQGSEA. Trimming cost V 2 bases and J 1 base; bases outside gene matches: 8. CDR3 coding DNA: TGCAGCGTTGAAAGTCCAGAAGCGGGGTCCTACAATGAGCAGTTCTTC. Protein product: CSVESPEAGSYNEQFF.

The table lists this clonotype with a count of one. The chain combines TRBV12-5 with TRBJ1-4; D is possibly TRBD1 (5 bases). The germline V gene encodes CDR1 LGHNT and CDR2 FRNRAP. There are 16 residues in the CDR3. V lost 1 base, J lost 8 bases, and 17 bases lay in between. CDR3 loop: CASGLARGTRREKLFF. The CDR3 nucleotides read TGTGCTAGTGGTTTGGCCCGGGGGACCCGGAGAGAAAAACTGTTTTTT.

The chain joins TRBV5-8 to TRBJ2-7, with a possible D match to TRBD1 (8 bases). The DNA end favors TRBJ2-5, so the J call may be wrong. This CDR3 contains 16 residues. Per the germline V gene, CDR1 is SGHTS and CDR2 is YDEGEE. The CDR3 reads CASSPRTGTTGETQYF. The CDR3 coding sequence is TGTGCCAGCAGCCCTAGGACAGGGACTACGGGGGAGACCCAGTACTTC.

This clonotype was observed a few times. The chain combines TRBV4-2 with TRBJ1-2; 8 bases agree with TRBD1. CDR1 LGHNA and CDR2 YNFKEQ come from the germline V gene. The CDR3 is made up of 16 amino acids. V lost 0 bases, J lost 5 bases, and 8 bases stayed unmatched. The CDR3 protein is CASSQDPQGAGYGYTF. In DNA, the CDR3 is TGTGCCAGCAGCCAAGATCCCCAGGGGGCAGGGTATGGCTACACCTTC.

This clonotype came up many times. V and J are TRBV29-1 and TRBJ2-1; D possibly corresponds to TRBD2 (6 bases). The CDR3 consists of 13 residues. Germline lookup yields CDR1 SQVTM and CDR2 ANQGSEA. V shed 4 bases and J shed 6 bases, with 13 bases lying between them. The CDR3 nucleotides read TGCAGCGTTGCTGGTTGGGGGGTCAATGAGCAGTTCTTC. It translates to CSVAGWGVNEQFF.

This clonotype has only a few counts. The chain has TRBV7-2 and TRBJ2-1; possible D gene TRBD1, 5 bases. The germline V gene encodes CDR1 SGHTA and CDR2 FQGNSA. V lost 6 bases to trimming and J lost 5 bases, with 14 bases between them. CDR3 length equals 14 residues. Written as DNA, the CDR3 is TGTGCCAGCAGATCCCAGGGCCAGCACAATGAGCAGTTCTTC. It specifies CASRSQGQHNEQFF. Full variable domain (outside the CDR3, taken from reference TRBV7-2 and TRBJ2-1): GAGVSQSPSNKVTEKGKDVELRCDPISGHTALYWYRQSLGQGLEFLIYFQGNSAPDKSGLPSDRFSAERTGGSVSTLTIQRTQQEDSAVYLCASRSQGQHNEQFFGPGTRLTVL.

The chain recombines TRBV6-5 with TRBJ1-6; tentative D call: TRBD1 (6 bases). This CDR3 is 15 amino acids long. Germline loops: CDR1 MNHEY, CDR2 SVGAGI. Trimming took off 8 bases at V and 9 bases at J, with 20 bases between the two ends. CDR3 bases: TGTGCCAGCGGCCAGGGGTCGGTCCCTCTTTCACCCCTCCACTTT. Translation: CASGQGSVPLSPLHF.

The count of this clonotype is one. The CDR3 coding sequence is TGTGCCAGCAGCCACCAGGAGGCAGGGTGGGATCAGCCCCAGCATTTT. This encodes CASSHQEAGWDQPQHF. The rearrangement links TRBV7-2 to TRBJ1-5, with D possibly matching TRBD1 (5 bases). This CDR3 spans 16 amino acids. V gave up 5 bases and J gave up 5 bases, with 19 bases separating them. Germline V gives CDR1 SGHTA, CDR2 FQGNSA.

This clonotype was seen only once. A read error may produce the germline difference seen at one junction end. The genes are TRBV19 and TRBJ1-1; tentative D call: TRBD1 (5 bases). Germline V gene lookup returns CDR1 LNHDA and CDR2 SQIVND (reference sequence). The CDR3 has 14 amino acids. The CDR3 coding sequence is TGTACCAGTAGTATTGGCGGGGGTGGTCCTGAAGCTTTCTTT. Translation: CTSSIGGGGPEAFF.

The chain combines TRBV3-1 with TRBJ2-2; 8 bases are a match to TRBD2. The ends lost 6 bases at V and 1 base at J; junction bases unmatched: 7. The CDR3 is 16 residues long. CDR1 and CDR2 (germline): LGHDT, YNNKEL (reference sequence). Here the CDR3 reads CASRFSGKRNTGELFF. The CDR3, as DNA: TGTGCCAGCAGGTTTAGCGGGAAACGGAACACCGGGGAGCTGTTTTTT.